A selection of T cell receptor beta chains follows, all from one sample in a study of shared clonotypes between healthy human individuals. Only in-frame clones appear in the TCRdb table, and some are missing; sequencing was by immunoSEQ multiplex PCR. The sample has some 900,000 clones, about 80% seen once; the top ten hold approximately 1.5%. The sequencing sample was made of memory CD4+ T cells sorted from blood. The receptors were sampled from a man aged 18 to 30 in good health. Both conserved end residues are part of each CDR3. D genes are given only for firm matches. Expanded clones are given a class, and other clones once, few, many or no size at all.

>TRBV27|NA|TRBJ2-1|TRBD1
TGTGCCAGCAGCCCGTACACAGGGGATGAGCAGTTCTTC
CASSPYTGDEQFF
>TRBV7-2|NA|TRBJ2-7|TRBD2
TGTGCCAGCAGCTTAGTGGCTAGCGGGAAACTTTACGAGCAGTACTTC
CASSLVASGKLYEQYF
>TRBV4-1|NA|TRBJ1-2|TRBD1
TGCGCCAGCAGCCAAGAGACAGGGGGCGTCTATGGCTACACCTTC
CASSQETGGVYGYTF
>TRBV2|NA|TRBJ1-6|TRBD1
TGTGCCAGCAGGGCTGGGACAGTCGGGAGCTCCTATAATTCACCCCTCCACTTT
CASRAGTVGSSYNSPLHF
>TRBV6-5|NA|TRBJ2-7|NA
TGTGCCAGCAAAATCGGGTGGGAGATTGGGTACGAGCAGTACTTC
CASKIGWEIGYEQYF
>TRBV28|NA|TRBJ2-5|NA
TGTGCCAGCAGCACTCGAGAGGGCGAATGGTTGGAGACCCAGTACTTC
CASSTREGEWLETQYF
>TRBV30|NA|TRBJ2-2|NA
TGTGCCTGGAGTGGGGGCAAGGGACTGAACACCGGGGAGCTGTTTTTT
CAWSGGKGLNTGELFF
>TRBV18|NA|TRBJ1-1|NA
TGTGCCAGCTCACCACCGAATATCCGGGGCGGCACTGAAGCTTTCTTT
CASSPPNIRGGTEAFF
>TRBV10-1|few|TRBJ2-1|NA
TGCGCCAGCAGTCGGGGGGCCAGCTCCTACAATGAGCAGTTCTTC
CASSRGASSYNEQFF
>TRBV14|NA|TRBJ1-2|NA
TGTGCCAGCAGCCAATATGCGTATGGCTACACCTTC
CASSQYAYGYTF
>TRBV7-6|NA|TRBJ2-3|NA
TGTGCCAGCAGCCCCACGGTACTAGCAACGCAGTATTTT
CASSPTVLATQYF
>TRBV6-1|many|TRBJ2-7|TRBD1
TGTGCCACTGACAGGGTAGGCGAGCAGTACTTC
CATDRVGEQYF
>TRBV2|NA|TRBJ1-1|NA
TGTGCCAGCAGTGCACTTGGGGACACTGAAGCTTTCTTT
CASSALGDTEAFF
>TRBV11-1|many|TRBJ2-5|TRBD2
TGTGCCAGCAGTCTAGGGGCGACTAGCGGGGGAATCCAAGAGACCCAGTACTTC
CASSLGATSGGIQETQYF
>TRBV25-1|NA|TRBJ2-7|NA
TGTGCCGCTCCGCGGGGATACGAGCAGTACTTC
CAAPRGYEQYF
>TRBV20-1|NA|TRBJ2-5|NA
TGCAGTGCTAGAGTAGGAGAGACCCAGTACTTC
CSARVGETQYF
>TRBV28|NA|TRBJ2-7|NA
TGTGCCAGCAGTTTCACAGATTCCTACGAGCAGTACTTC
CASSFTDSYEQYF
>TRBV6-1|NA|TRBJ1-4|NA
TGTGCCATAGGACGGGTTAATGAAAAACTGTTTTTT
CAIGRVNEKLFF
>TRBV11-3|once|TRBJ2-7|NA
TGTGCCAGCAGCTCGGGACGGTCCTACGAGCAGTACTTC
CASSSGRSYEQYF
>TRBV11-2|once|TRBJ1-6|TRBD1
TGTGCCAGCAGCTCGGACAGGGCCGACTATTCACCCCTCCACTTT
CASSSDRADYSPLHF
>TRBV2|NA|TRBJ1-6|TRBD1
TGTGCCAGCAGGGCTCCTCCGGGACAGGGGAGCTCCTATAATTCACCCCTCCACTTT
CASRAPPGQGSSYNSPLHF
>TRBV5-4|NA|TRBJ1-1|TRBD1
TGTGCCAGCAGCTTGGACAGGGGCGTCATGAACACTGAAGCTTTCTTT
CASSLDRGVMNTEAFF
>TRBV5-6|NA|TRBJ2-5|NA
TGTGCCAGCAGCTTGGACAGGGTGTACCAAGAGACCCAGTACTTC
CASSLDRVYQETQYF
>TRBV27|NA|TRBJ1-2|TRBD1
TGTGCCAGCAGTTTTTCCAAGACAGGGGGTTTCTATGGCTACACCTTC
CASSFSKTGGFYGYTF
>TRBV9|few|TRBJ2-1|NA
TGTGCCAGCAGCGTAGGGGGATTAAACAATGAGCAGTTCTTC
CASSVGGLNNEQFF
>TRBV27|NA|TRBJ2-7|NA
TGTGCCAGCAGTTTACAGTACGGCATCTACGAGCAGTACTTC
CASSLQYGIYEQYF
>TRBV7-8|NA|TRBJ2-7|TRBD2
TGTGCCAGCAGCCGCGGGACTAGAGATATGAGCTCCTACGAGCAGTACTTC
CASSRGTRDMSSYEQYF
>TRBV19|many|TRBJ1-1|NA
TGTGCCAGTAGTATGACCAGCTCGGCGGGGGCTGAAGCTTTCTTT
CASSMTSSAGAEAFF
>TRBV21-1|NA|TRBJ1-6|NA
TGTGCCAGCAGCAAACCTTTACGGACAGGGAAGTCGTCACCCCTCCACTTT
CASSKPLRTGKSSPLHF
>TRBV7-2|NA|TRBJ2-1|TRBD2
TGTGCCAGCAGCCCGCGACTAGCTGGGTATGAGCAGTTCTTC
CASSPRLAGYEQFF
>TRBV25-1|NA|TRBJ2-3|TRBD1
TGTGCCAGCAGTGAGGGGACAGTGGCTAGCACAGATACGCAGTATTTT
CASSEGTVASTDTQYF
>TRBV2|NA|TRBJ2-1|TRBD2
TGTGCCAGCAGAGGTCTAGCGGGAATCTACAATGAGCAGTTCTTC
CASRGLAGIYNEQFF
>TRBV2|NA|TRBJ1-2|NA
TGTGCCAGCAGGCGAGACGCAGGAAATAACTATGGCTACACCTTC
CASRRDAGNNYGYTF
>TRBV7-2|once|TRBJ2-5|NA
TGTGCCAGCAGCCCCTCCGCTCAAGGGACCCAGTACTTC
CASSPSAQGTQYF
>TRBV7-9|NA|TRBJ1-2|NA
TGTGCCAGCAGCTTAGCTCGTCCGGTAGGCTACACCTTC
CASSLARPVGYTF
>TRBV29-1|NA|TRBJ2-2|NA
TGCAGCGGTTGGGACACCGGGGAGCTGTTTTTT
CSGWDTGELFF
>TRBV30|NA|TRBJ1-1|NA
TGTGCCTGGAGACAGGGTAAACTGAACACTGAAGCTTTCTTT
CAWRQGKLNTEAFF
>TRBV21-1|once|TRBJ1-5|NA
TGTGCCAGCAGCAAAGAAAATAGGGGGCGGAATCAGCCCCAGCATTTT
CASSKENRGRNQPQHF
>TRBV4-3|NA|TRBJ2-5|NA
TGCGCCAGCAGCCAAGTTGTAAAGGTGCGGCATTCCCAAGAGACCCAGTACTTC
CASSQVVKVRHSQETQYF
>TRBV19|once|TRBJ1-6|NA
TGTGCCAGTAGTGGCGACACCAGGGATTCACCCCTCCACTTT
CASSGDTRDSPLHF
>TRBV29-1|NA|TRBJ1-2|NA
TGCAGCGTTTCAACGCAGAACTATGGCTACACCTTC
CSVSTQNYGYTF
>TRBV18|NA|TRBJ2-3|NA
TGTGCCAGCTCACCATACGGAAGCACAGATACGCAGTATTTT
CASSPYGSTDTQYF
>TRBV10-3|few|TRBJ2-2|NA
TGTGCCATCAGTGTTGGAGGGCCGGTCACCGGGGAGCTGTTTTTT
CAISVGGPVTGELFF
>TRBV5-1|NA|TRBJ2-7|NA
TGCGCCAGCAGGCCGGCTCCTATCCTGGAGGAGCAGTACTTC
CASRPAPILEEQYF
>TRBV25-1|NA|TRBJ2-3|NA
TGTGCCAGCAGTGGGGACTGGCCTATTAGCACAGATACGCAGTATTTT
CASSGDWPISTDTQYF
>TRBV5-4|NA|TRBJ1-2|NA
TGTGCCAGCAGCTCTATAAGACAGTCCTATGGCTACACCTTC
CASSSIRQSYGYTF
>TRBV18|NA|TRBJ2-7|NA
TGTGCCAGCTCACCATGGGCCGGTTACTACGAGCAGTACTTC
CASSPWAGYYEQYF
>TRBV10-3|NA|TRBJ1-5|NA
TGTGCCATCAGTGAGTCGGGCATTGGGGGCAATCAGCCCCAGCATTTT
CAISESGIGGNQPQHF
>TRBV5-1|NA|TRBJ1-5|NA
TGCGCCAGCAGTCCCTCGGGGATTAGCAATCAGCCCCAGCATTTT
CASSPSGISNQPQHF
>TRBV2|NA|TRBJ2-5|NA
TGTGCCAGCAAGGTCGGGACCACGTACCAAGAGACCCAGTACTTC
CASKVGTTYQETQYF
>TRBV18|NA|TRBJ2-2|NA
TGTGCCAGCTCACGCCTCAGACAGCCCTCGACCGGGGAGCTGTTTTTT
CASSRLRQPSTGELFF
>TRBV6-5|NA|TRBJ1-6|NA
TGTGCCAGCAGTTACTCGAAATCGCAGGGGACACCCCTCCACTTT
CASSYSKSQGTPLHF
>TRBV5-1|NA|TRBJ1-4|TRBD1
TGCGCCAGCAGGAGGACAGGGGGCCGTGAGGAAAAACTGTTTTTT
CASRRTGGREEKLFF
>TRBV11-2|NA|TRBJ2-5|TRBD1
TGTGCCAGCAGCCCGACGACAGGGGGCTTGGAGACCCAGTACTTC
CASSPTTGGLETQYF